The source of this T cell receptor beta chain is a study of tumor and adjacent non-tumor tissue in lung cancer. Study context: Samples averaged roughly 4.4 million productive TCRbeta reads each. Study results and limitations: Tumor tissue had significantly higher TCR diversity than normal lung.

Three rounds of nested PCR, following a modified ARM-PCR protocol, produced the TCRbeta library. MiXCR, applied by TCRdb to the multiplex PCR reads, yields one record per CDR3 protein. Of approximately 70,000 distinct CDR3 sequences in the sample, around 73% were seen once. No cell sorting was done before RNA was extracted from the tissue. Donors were chemotherapy-naive, newly diagnosed lung cancer surgical patients in China, August–late 2014. Germline CDR1 and CDR2: SNHLY and FYNNEI. There are 12 residues in the CDR3. Between the trimmed V and J ends, which lost 7 bases and 2 bases, there was a span of 8 bases. A word on this clonotype: Its specificity is not known.

Source material: lung tumor tissue. This receptor was taken from a man between 60 and 75 years old with non-small cell lung cancer. This rearrangement joins TRBV2 to TRBJ2-5, with D possibly being TRBD1 (5 bases). The CDR3 here is CASTRQQETQYF. The CDR3 bases are TGTGCCAGCACGCGACAGCAAGAGACCCAGTACTTC.